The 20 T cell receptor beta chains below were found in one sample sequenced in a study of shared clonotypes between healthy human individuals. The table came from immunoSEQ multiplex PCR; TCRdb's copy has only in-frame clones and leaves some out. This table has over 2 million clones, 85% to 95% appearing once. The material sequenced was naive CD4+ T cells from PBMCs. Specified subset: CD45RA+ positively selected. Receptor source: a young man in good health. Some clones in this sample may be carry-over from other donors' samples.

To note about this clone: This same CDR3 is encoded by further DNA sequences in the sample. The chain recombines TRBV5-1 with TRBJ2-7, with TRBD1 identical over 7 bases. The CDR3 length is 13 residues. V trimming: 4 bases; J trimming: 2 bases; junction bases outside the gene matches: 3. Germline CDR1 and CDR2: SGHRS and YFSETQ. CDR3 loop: CASSHGTAYEQYF. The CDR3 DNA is TGCGCCAGCAGCCATGGGACAGCCTACGAGCAGTACTTC.

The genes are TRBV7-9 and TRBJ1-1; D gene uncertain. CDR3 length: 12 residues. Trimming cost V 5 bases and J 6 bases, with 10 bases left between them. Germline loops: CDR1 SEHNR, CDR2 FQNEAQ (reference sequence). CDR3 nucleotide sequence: TGTGCCAGCAGCCGAAGCGGGCCTGAAGCTTTCTTT. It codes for CASSRSGPEAFF.

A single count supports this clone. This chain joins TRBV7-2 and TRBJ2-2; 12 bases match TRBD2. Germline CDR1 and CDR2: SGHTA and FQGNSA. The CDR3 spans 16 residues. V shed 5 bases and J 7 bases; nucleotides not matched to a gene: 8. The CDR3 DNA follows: TGTGCCAGCAGCATCGCTAGCGGGAGGGCCGGCGGGGAGCTGTTTTTT. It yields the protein CASSIASGRAGGELFF.

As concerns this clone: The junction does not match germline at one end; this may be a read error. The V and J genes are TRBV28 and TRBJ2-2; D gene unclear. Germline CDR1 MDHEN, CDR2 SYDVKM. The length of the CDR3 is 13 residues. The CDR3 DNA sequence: TGCGCTATTCAAGAGAAGAACACCGGGGAGCTGTTTTTT. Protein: CAIQEKNTGELFF.

The CDR3, as DNA: TGTGCCAGCAGCTTAGCGAGTAACACCATATATTTT. It codes for CASSLASNTIYF. This rearrangement joins TRBV5-6 to TRBJ1-3; D is ambiguous. The V gene's germline CDR1 is SGHDT and CDR2 YYEEEE. Trimming took off 2 bases at V and 7 bases at J, with 7 bases between the two ends. The CDR3 is made up of 12 amino acids.

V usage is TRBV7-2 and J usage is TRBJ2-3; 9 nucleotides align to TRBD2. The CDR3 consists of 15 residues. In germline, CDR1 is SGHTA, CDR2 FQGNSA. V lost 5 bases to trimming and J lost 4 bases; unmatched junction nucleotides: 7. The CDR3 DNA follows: TGTGCCAGCAGCCTTAGCGGGAGCTTGGCAGATACGCAGTATTTT. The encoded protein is CASSLSGSLADTQYF.

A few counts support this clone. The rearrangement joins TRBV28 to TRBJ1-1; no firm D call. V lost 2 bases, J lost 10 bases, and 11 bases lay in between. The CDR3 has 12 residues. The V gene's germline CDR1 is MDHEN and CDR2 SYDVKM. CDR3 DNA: TGTGCCAGCAGTTTACTGGGGAGTCTAGCTTTCTTT. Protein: CASSLLGSLAFF. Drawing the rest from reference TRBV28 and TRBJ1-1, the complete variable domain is DVKVTQSSRYLVKRTGEKVFLECVQDMDHENMFWYRQDPGLGLRLIYFSYDVKMKEKGDIPEGYSVSREKKERFSLILESASTNQTSMYLCASSLLGSLAFFGQGTRLTVV.

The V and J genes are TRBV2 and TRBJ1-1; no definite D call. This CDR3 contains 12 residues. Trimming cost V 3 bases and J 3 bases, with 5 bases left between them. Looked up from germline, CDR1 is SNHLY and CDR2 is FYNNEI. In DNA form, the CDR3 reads TGTGCCAGCAGTGAGGGAGACACTGAAGCTTTCTTT. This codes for CASSEGDTEAFF.

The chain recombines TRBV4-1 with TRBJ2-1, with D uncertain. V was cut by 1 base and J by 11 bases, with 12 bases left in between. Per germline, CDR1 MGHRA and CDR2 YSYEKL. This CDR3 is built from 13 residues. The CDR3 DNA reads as TGCGCCAGCAGCCAAGTTGAGAGGCTAAAGCAGTTCTTC. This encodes CASSQVERLKQFF.

The CDR3 here is CASSPGGAKTEAFF. The CDR3, as DNA: TGTGCCAGCAGTCCGGGCGGGGCAAAGACTGAAGCTTTCTTT. The genes are TRBV7-2 and TRBJ1-1, with D possibly being TRBD1 (5 bases). Germline V gives CDR1 SGHTA, CDR2 FQGNSA. Between the trimmed V and J ends, which lost 6 bases and 5 bases, there was a span of 16 bases. The CDR3 contains 14 residues.

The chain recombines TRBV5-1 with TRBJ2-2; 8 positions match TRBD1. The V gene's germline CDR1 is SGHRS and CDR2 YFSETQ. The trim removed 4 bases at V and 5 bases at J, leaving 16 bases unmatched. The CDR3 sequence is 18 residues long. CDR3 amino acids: CASSPGQGLIVGTGELFF. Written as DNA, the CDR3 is TGCGCCAGCAGCCCAGGACAGGGCTTGATCGTAGGGACCGGGGAGCTGTTTTTT.

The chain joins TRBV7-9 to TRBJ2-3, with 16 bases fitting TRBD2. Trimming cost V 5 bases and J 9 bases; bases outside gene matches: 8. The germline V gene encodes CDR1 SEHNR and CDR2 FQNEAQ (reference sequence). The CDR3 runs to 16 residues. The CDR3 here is CASSGPGLAGGLTQYF. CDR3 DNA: TGTGCCAGCAGCGGCCCGGGACTAGCGGGAGGGCTCACGCAGTATTTT.

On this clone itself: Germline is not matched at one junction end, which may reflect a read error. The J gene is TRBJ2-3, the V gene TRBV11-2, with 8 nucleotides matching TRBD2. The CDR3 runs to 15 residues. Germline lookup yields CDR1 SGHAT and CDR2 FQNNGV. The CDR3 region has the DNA TGTGCCAGCAGCTGGGGCAGAAAAGAGGCCTCCGGGACTAGGTTT. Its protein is CASSWGRKEASGTRF.

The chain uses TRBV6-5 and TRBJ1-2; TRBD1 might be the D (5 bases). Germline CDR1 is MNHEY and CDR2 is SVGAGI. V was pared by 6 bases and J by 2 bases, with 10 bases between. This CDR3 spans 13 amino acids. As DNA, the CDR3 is TGTGCCAGCAGGTTCGACAGAAACTATGGCTACACCTTC. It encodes CASRFDRNYGYTF.

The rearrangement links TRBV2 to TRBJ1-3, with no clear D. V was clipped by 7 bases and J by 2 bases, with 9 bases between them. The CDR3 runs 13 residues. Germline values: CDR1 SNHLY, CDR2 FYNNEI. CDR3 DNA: TGTGCCAGCAAAGGGCAGACTGGAAACACCATATATTTT. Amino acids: CASKGQTGNTIYF.

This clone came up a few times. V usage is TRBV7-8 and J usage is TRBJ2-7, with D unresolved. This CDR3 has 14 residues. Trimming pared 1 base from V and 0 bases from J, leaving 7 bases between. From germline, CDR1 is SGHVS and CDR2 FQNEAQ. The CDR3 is CASSLDTHSYEQYF. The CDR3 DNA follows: TGTGCCAGCAGCTTAGACACACACTCCTACGAGCAGTACTTC. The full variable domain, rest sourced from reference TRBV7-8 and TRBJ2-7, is GAGVSQSPRYKVAKRGQDVALRCDPISGHVSLFWYQQALGQGPEFLTYFQNEAQLDKSGLPSDRFFAERPEGSVSTLKIQRTQQEDSAVYLCASSLDTHSYEQYFGPGTRLTVT.

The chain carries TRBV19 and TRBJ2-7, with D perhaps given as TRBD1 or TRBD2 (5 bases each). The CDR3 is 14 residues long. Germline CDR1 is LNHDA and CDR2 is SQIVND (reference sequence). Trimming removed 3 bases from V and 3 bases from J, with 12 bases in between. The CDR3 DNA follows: TGTGCCAGTAGTATGTCAGGGACCTTCTACGAGCAGTACTTC. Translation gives CASSMSGTFYEQYF.

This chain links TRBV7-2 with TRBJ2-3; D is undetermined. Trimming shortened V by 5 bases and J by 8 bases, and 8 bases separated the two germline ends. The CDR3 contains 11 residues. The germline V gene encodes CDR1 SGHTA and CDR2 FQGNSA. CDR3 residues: CASSGYGTQYF. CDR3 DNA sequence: TGTGCCAGCAGCGGATATGGTACGCAGTATTTT.

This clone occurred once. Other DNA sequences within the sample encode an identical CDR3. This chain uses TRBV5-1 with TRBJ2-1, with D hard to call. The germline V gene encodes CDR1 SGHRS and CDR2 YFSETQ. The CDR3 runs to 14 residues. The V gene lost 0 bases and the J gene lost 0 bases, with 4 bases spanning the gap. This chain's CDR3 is CASSLGTSYNEQFF. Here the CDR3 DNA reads TGCGCCAGCAGCTTGGGGACCTCCTACAATGAGCAGTTCTTC.

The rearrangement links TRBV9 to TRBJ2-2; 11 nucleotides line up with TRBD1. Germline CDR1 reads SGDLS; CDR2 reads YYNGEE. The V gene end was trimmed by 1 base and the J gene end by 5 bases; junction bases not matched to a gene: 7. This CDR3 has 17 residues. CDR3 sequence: CASSVRGTGGSTGELFF. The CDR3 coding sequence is TGTGCCAGCAGCGTACGCGGGACAGGGGGTAGTACCGGGGAGCTGTTTTTT.